The clone carrying this TCR beta chain was counted at least ten times. No antigen is known for it. The sample is drawn from a study of identical twins. General study results and limits: The more abundant beta clonotypes in cord blood had fewer insertions, and memory repertoires did not show this. Twin-shared out-of-frame alpha sequences showed excess low generation probability. With monozygotic twins, out-of-frame TCR alpha sharing exceeded what models estimated.

TCRdb reprocessed the 5' RACE reads via MiXCR and lists one record per CDR3 protein. In the table there are under 300,000 distinct CDR3 sequences, roughly 13% of which are singletons. The same data also contributed to another study, on yellow fever vaccine responses in identical twins.

The source of this sequence is a woman between 18 and 29 years old in good health. Sequencing was done on a sample of memory (CD45RO+) T cells sorted from blood.

The CDR3 DNA follows: TGTGCCAGCAGTCCCCGCAGGGGGAGGAACACTGAAGCTTTCTTT. Its translation: CASSPRRGRNTEAFF. The chain uses TRBV12-3 or TRBV12-4 and TRBJ1-1, with 7 bases fitting TRBD1. The V gene end was trimmed by 5 bases and the J gene end by 1 base; junction bases not matched to a gene: 7. CDR3 length: 15 amino acids.